These 32 T cell receptor beta chains originate from one sample sequenced in a study of T cell repertoires in ileal Crohn's disease. Sequencing used immunoSEQ multiplex PCR; TCRdb keeps in-frame clones, though not all of them. This table has around 8,500 clones, 95% to 96% appearing once. The sequenced sample was ileal tissue. These receptors all come from an adult with Crohn's disease.

This chain connects TRBV6-5 to TRBJ2-3; the match to TRBD1 covers 7 bases. V trimming: 6 bases; J trimming: 3 bases; junction bases outside the gene matches: 6. CDR3 length: 14 residues. Germline CDR1 and CDR2: MNHEY and SVGAGI. The CDR3 bases are TGTGCCAGCAGGCAGGGGGTTGGTACAGATACGCAGTATTTT. This gives the protein CASRQGVGTDTQYF.

The chain has TRBV7-6 and TRBJ1-1; maybe TRBD1 (5 bases). Germline V gene lookup returns CDR1 SGHVS and CDR2 FNYEAQ. Trimming shortened V by 1 base and J by 4 bases, and 16 bases separated the two germline ends. The CDR3 runs 16 residues. CDR3 sequence: CASSLVEGALGTEAFF. The CDR3 nucleotides read TGTGCCAGCAGCTTAGTGGAAGGGGCATTGGGCACTGAAGCTTTCTTT.

This rearrangement joins TRBV7-2 to TRBJ2-7; tentative D call: TRBD1 (5 bases). The CDR3 spans 14 residues. CDR1 is SGHTA and CDR2 is FQGNSA in the germline V gene. The germline V and J ends were trimmed by 3 bases and 1 base, with 10 bases remaining between them. CDR3 residues: CASSFSRGSYEQYV. The DNA of the CDR3 is TGTGCCAGCAGCTTTTCAAGGGGATCCTACGAGCAGTACGTC.

The chain has TRBV28 and TRBJ1-1; tentatively, D is TRBD1 (5 bases). Germline CDR1 is MDHEN and CDR2 is SYDVKM. CDR3 size: 17 residues. Between the trimmed V and J ends, which lost 3 bases and 4 bases, there was a span of 21 bases. CDR3 coding DNA: TGTGCCAGCAGTTTGGCACCCCTTACTACGACAGTCACTGAAGCTTTCTTT. Residues: CASSLAPLTTTVTEAFF.

This clone was seen once. The gene calls are TRBV18 and TRBJ2-5, with TRBD2 matching over 8 bases. The junction had 2 bases not matched to a gene; V was cut back by 0 bases and J by 5 bases. This CDR3 is built from 14 residues. Germline V gene lookup returns CDR1 KGHSH and CDR2 LQKENI. CDR3 DNA sequence: TGTGCCAGCTCACCACCTTCTAGCGGGGAGACCCAGTACTTC. Translation gives CASSPPSSGETQYF.

The V and J genes are TRBV5-4 and TRBJ2-2; D uncertain. The CDR3 has 15 residues. Germline V gene data show CDR1 as SGHNT and CDR2 as YYREEE (reference sequence). V shed 4 bases and J shed 0 bases, with 10 bases lying between them. The DNA for the CDR3 is TGTGCCAGCAGCCTAAGACTTGCGAACACCGGGGAGCTGTTTTTT. The encoded protein is CASSLRLANTGELFF.

The rearrangement links TRBV27 to TRBJ1-6; possibly TRBD1 for D (5 bases). The CDR3 contains 14 residues. V dropped 4 bases and J dropped 7 bases, with 11 bases sitting between them. The germline V gene encodes CDR1 MNHEY and CDR2 SMNVEV (reference sequence). The CDR3, as DNA: TGTGCCAGCAGTTGGGGCCTAGGGAATTCACCCCTCCACTTT. It is translated as CASSWGLGNSPLHF.

The chain is built from TRBV27 and TRBJ2-5; the match to TRBD2 covers 14 bases. Losses at the gene ends were 6 bases for V and 5 bases for J; bases not matched to a gene: 14. Germline V gene lookup returns CDR1 MNHEY and CDR2 SMNVEV (reference sequence). CDR3 length: 18 residues. The CDR3 loop reads CASSPLGLAGEVRETQYF. In DNA form, the CDR3 reads TGTGCCAGCAGCCCATTGGGACTAGCGGGGGAGGTCCGGGAGACCCAGTACTTC.

The chain has TRBV9 and TRBJ2-1, with D perhaps TRBD2 (6 bases). Trimming pared 2 bases from V and 3 bases from J, leaving 12 bases between. CDR3 size: 15 residues. Germline V gives CDR1 SGDLS, CDR2 YYNGEE. CDR3 sequence: CASSVEAGIYNEQFF. Here the CDR3 DNA reads TGTGCCAGCAGCGTCGAGGCGGGGATCTACAATGAGCAGTTCTTC.

This chain uses TRBV7-2 with TRBJ2-2; the D gene is possibly TRBD1 (5 bases). Per the germline V gene, CDR1 is SGHTA and CDR2 is FQGNSA. The CDR3 totals 15 residues. V lost 2 bases and J 4 bases, leaving 11 bases between the germline ends. This chain's CDR3 is CASSLYQGFTGELFF. CDR3 nucleotides: TGTGCCAGCAGCTTATACCAGGGATTCACCGGGGAGCTGTTTTTT.

The V gene is TRBV7-3, the J gene TRBJ2-3, with D maybe TRBD2 (5 bases). There are 14 residues in the CDR3. Germline CDR1 and CDR2: SGHTA and FQGTGA. Deletions cut 3 bases from V and 2 bases from J, with 9 bases between. The CDR3 nucleotides are TGTGCCAGCAGCTTCAAGGGAGCCACAGATACGCAGTATTTT. Its translation is CASSFKGATDTQYF. Together with reference TRBV7-3 and TRBJ2-3, the CDR3 gives the full variable domain: GAGVSQTPSNKVTEKGKYVELRCDPISGHTALYWYRQSLGQGPEFLIYFQGTGAADDSGLPNDRFFAVRPEGSVSTLKIQRTERGDSAVYLCASSFKGATDTQYFGPGTRLTVL.

In DNA, the CDR3 is TGTGCCAGCAGTGATAGACTAGCGGCCGGGGAGCTGTTTTTT. Amino acids: CASSDRLAAGELFF. The rearrangement joins TRBV25-1 to TRBJ2-2, with TRBD2 matching 9 bases. CDR1 and CDR2 from the germline V gene are MGHDK and SYGVNS. The CDR3 is made up of 14 amino acids. V dropped 3 bases and J dropped 6; count of bases not matched to a gene: 2.

The chain joins TRBV18 to TRBJ1-5; a weak D match, TRBD1 (5 bases). V shed 1 base and J shed 4 bases, with 11 bases lying between them. The CDR3 consists of 15 residues. Germline loops: CDR1 KGHSH, CDR2 LQKENI. The CDR3 here is CASSPQTDPNQPQHF. Here the CDR3 DNA reads TGTGCCAGCTCACCACAGACAGATCCAAATCAGCCCCAGCATTTT.

This chain connects TRBV5-1 to TRBJ2-7, with a weak D call TRBD2 (6 bases). Germline V lookup: CDR1 SGHRS, CDR2 YFSETQ. CDR3 length equals 15 residues. V gave up 4 bases and J gave up 3 bases, with 17 bases separating them. CDR3 nucleotide sequence: TGCGCCAGCAGCCCCTTTGGGGACTTGGGCTACGAGCAGTACTTC. Its protein product is CASSPFGDLGYEQYF.

The rearrangement joins TRBV14 to TRBJ2-3; the D is unclear. V lost 0 bases and J 2 bases, leaving 9 bases between the germline ends. Germline loops: CDR1 SGHDN, CDR2 FVKESK. The CDR3 runs 15 residues. The CDR3 sequence: CASSQDFGSTDTQYF. CDR3 DNA sequence: TGTGCCAGCAGCCAAGATTTCGGGTCCACAGATACGCAGTATTTT.

The V call is TRBV5-6, the J call TRBJ2-3; D might be TRBD1 (6 bases). Trimming pared 4 bases from V and 6 bases from J, leaving 18 bases between. In germline, CDR1 is SGHDT, CDR2 YYEEEE. The length of the CDR3 is 15 residues. The CDR3 loop reads CASSPTDRQGDTQYF. For the CDR3, the DNA is TGTGCCAGCAGCCCGACAGACAGGCAAGGTGATACGCAGTATTTT.

This CDR3 is CAWNRGQGNTEAFF. DNA for the CDR3: TGTGCCTGGAATAGAGGACAGGGGAACACTGAAGCTTTCTTT. The gene calls are TRBV30 and TRBJ1-1, with 8 bases matching TRBD1. Looked up from germline, CDR1 is GTSNPN and CDR2 is SVGIG (reference sequence). The CDR3 is 14 amino acids. V trimming: 4 bases; J trimming: 1 base; junction bases outside the gene matches: 5.

The V gene is TRBV25-1, the J gene TRBJ1-2, with 7 bases that match TRBD1. The J segment lost 4 bases and the V segment lost 5 bases, leaving 4 bases of the junction unmatched. CDR1 is MGHDK and CDR2 is SYGVNS in the germline V gene. This CDR3 region has 13 residues. The CDR3 nucleotides are TGTGCCAGCAGTACGACAGGGATCTATGGCTACACCTTC. It specifies CASSTTGIYGYTF.

As DNA, the CDR3 is TGTGCCAGCCGATCTGGACAGGTTGGCGCCTACGAGCAGTACGTC. Amino acid sequence: CASRSGQVGAYEQYV. V is TRBV6-5 and J is TRBJ2-7, with 7 bases aligning to TRBD1. CDR3 length equals 15 residues. V lost 8 bases to trimming and J lost 2 bases; unmatched junction nucleotides: 12. Germline V gene data show CDR1 as MNHEY and CDR2 as SVGAGI.

The chain combines TRBV5-4 with TRBJ2-5; TRBD1 agrees at 9 bases. J gave up 5 bases and V 4 bases, and 6 bases lay outside the gene matches. This CDR3 is built from 14 residues. From germline, CDR1 is SGHNT and CDR2 YYREEE (reference sequence). CDR3 coding DNA: TGTGCCAGCAGCCCCCGGGACAGGGAGGAGACCCAGTACTTC. Translating gives CASSPRDREETQYF.

The CDR3 sequence: CASSQVTGVYYEQYF. Written as DNA, the CDR3 is TGCGCCAGCAGCCAAGTTACGGGGGTCTACTACGAGCAGTACTTC. V usage is TRBV4-1 and J usage is TRBJ2-7, with a weak D call TRBD2 (6 bases). Germline CDR1 and CDR2: MGHRA and YSYEKL. The V end was cut by 1 base, the J end by 3 bases, with 13 bases between. The CDR3 runs 15 residues.

The chain carries TRBV2 and TRBJ2-4; 8 bases fit TRBD2. Per germline, CDR1 SNHLY and CDR2 FYNNEI. V lost 2 bases to trimming and J lost 9 bases; unmatched junction nucleotides: 9. The CDR3 covers 15 residues. The CDR3 DNA follows: TGTGCCAGCAGTGAACGGGAGACTAGCGTCGGCATTCAGTACTTC. This codes for CASSERETSVGIQYF.

The chain uses TRBV9 and TRBJ2-7, with unresolved D. V lost 0 bases and J lost 6, with 19 bases in between. Germline CDR1 SGDLS, CDR2 YYNGEE. The CDR3 covers 16 residues. CDR3 sequence reads: CASSVGSGATLREQYF. For the CDR3, the DNA is TGTGCCAGCAGCGTAGGGTCCGGAGCCACCTTGCGCGAGCAGTACTTC.

The chain uses TRBV4-1 and TRBJ2-2; tentatively, D is TRBD1 (5 bases). The CDR3 extends over 15 amino acids. V gave up 0 bases and J gave up 4 bases, with 9 bases separating them. The germline V gene encodes CDR1 MGHRA and CDR2 YSYEKL. The CDR3 DNA reads TGCGCCAGCAGCCAAGAAGGGGTCGTCACCGGGGAGCTGTTTTTT. As protein: CASSQEGVVTGELFF.

The chain combines TRBV4-3 with TRBJ2-1, with TRBD2 as a possible D gene (6 bases). CDR1 is LGHNA and CDR2 is YSLEER in the germline V gene. V was shortened by 3 bases and J by 5 bases, with 11 bases between the two germline ends. The CDR3 loop spans 14 amino acids. The DNA of the CDR3 is TGCGCCAGCAGCCACCTTGGGGGGAACAATGAGCAGTTCTTC. It translates to CASSHLGGNNEQFF.

The gene calls are TRBV18 and TRBJ2-5, with a possible D match to TRBD2 (5 bases). V lost 6 bases to trimming and J lost 3 bases, with 17 bases between them. This CDR3 has 15 amino acids. Germline V gene data show CDR1 as KGHSH and CDR2 as LQKENI. The CDR3: CASSPYQGSEETQYF. Written as DNA, the CDR3 is TGTGCCAGCTCCCCCTACCAAGGGAGTGAAGAGACCCAGTACTTC.

V usage is TRBV5-1 and J usage is TRBJ2-3; 8 bases match TRBD1. V was clipped by 0 bases and J by 6 bases; unmatched bases: 6. Germline CDR1 reads SGHRS; CDR2 reads YFSETQ. This CDR3 has 15 amino acids. The CDR3 reads CASSLGQGAVDTQYF. The CDR3 DNA is TGCGCCAGCAGCTTGGGGCAGGGGGCGGTTGATACGCAGTATTTT.

This clone was recorded once. The gene calls are TRBV6-1 and TRBJ2-1; weak D call: TRBD2 (6 bases). The V end lost 7 bases, the J end lost 4 bases, and 8 bases lay between the germline ends. The CDR3 is made up of 12 amino acids. The V gene's germline CDR1 is MNHNS and CDR2 SASEGT. For the CDR3, the DNA is TGTGCCAGCACGGGGGTATACAATGAGCAGTTCTTC. Translating it yields CASTGVYNEQFF.

The V gene is TRBV19, the J gene TRBJ1-2, with 7 bases aligning to TRBD1. CDR1 and CDR2 (germline): LNHDA, SQIVND (reference sequence). This CDR3 has 14 amino acids. V lost 4 bases to trimming and J lost 5 bases; unmatched junction nucleotides: 7. The CDR3 region is CASSTTGTAYGYTF. CDR3 DNA sequence: TGTGCCAGTAGTACTACCGGGACAGCTTATGGCTACACCTTC.

DNA for the CDR3: TGTGCCAGCAGCCTATTAACTAATTCACCCCTCCACTTT. Translation gives CASSLLTNSPLHF. The V call is TRBV7-3, the J call TRBJ1-6; unclear D gene. The length of the CDR3 is 13 residues. CDR1 and CDR2 (germline): SGHTA, FQGTGA. V was trimmed by 5 bases and J by 6 bases, leaving 8 bases between them.

The chain uses TRBV5-1 and TRBJ2-1; the match to TRBD2 covers 7 bases. The CDR3 length is 17 residues. J lost 0 bases, V lost 5 bases, and 11 bases had no gene match. The germline gives CDR1 SGHRS, CDR2 YFSETQ. The CDR3 region has the DNA TGCGCCAGCAGGCGAGCGGGGATGCAAAGCTCCTACAATGAGCAGTTCTTC. Encoded protein: CASRRAGMQSSYNEQFF.

This rearrangement joins TRBV6-6 to TRBJ2-7, with D possibly matching TRBD2 (6 bases). CDR3 length equals 13 residues. V lost 2 bases, J lost 6 bases, and 11 bases lay in between. Germline V gene data show CDR1 as MNHNY and CDR2 as SVGAGI (reference sequence). In DNA, the CDR3 is TGTGCCAGCAGTTACCCGGGGGTCTCCGAGCAGTACTTC. Translating it yields CASSYPGVSEQYF.